Sequencing of this TCR beta chain was carried out in a study of CD8 T cells in ankylosing spondylitis. In making TCR beta libraries, quantitative 5'-RACE with molecular barcodes was used. Via MiXCR, TCRdb re-called the 5' RACE reads, giving one row per CDR3 protein. Here the sample spans some 16,000 distinct CDR3 sequences, around 8% being singletons. This CDR3 comprises 14 residues. Trimming stripped 9 bases from V and 0 bases from J, with 14 bases between. Germline CDR1 is LNHDA and CDR2 is SQIVND (reference sequence). This chain uses TRBV19 with TRBJ1-1; the D is unclear. Sequences were obtained from blood. This clonotype originated in a male donor with ankylosing spondylitis or in good health (not recorded which). CDR3 amino acids: CASKRVFMNTEAFF. Written as DNA, the CDR3 is TGTGCCAGCAAAAGGGTCTTCATGAACACTGAAGCTTTCTTT.